The source of this T cell receptor beta chain is a study of regulatory T cells in long-lasting Graves disease (dated by TCRdb to about 2021). Looking at the study overall: Patients with newly diagnosed Graves' disease had been on antithyroid drugs for under 3 months. The study was registered as a clinical trial and conducted in China. A total of about 33 samples underwent TCR sequencing, from roughly 13 patients with persistent Graves' disease and some 20 patients with newly diagnosed Graves' disease. Patients with persistent Graves' disease were compared with patients with newly diagnosed Graves' disease using TCR sequencing and RNA sequencing of peripheral blood. Here is what the overall study found, with its caveats: Only the TCR beta chain was sequenced and analyzed. Persistent disease showed preferential use of TRBV28, TRBJ1-2 and TRBJ2-5, whereas newly diagnosed disease favored TRBV20-1 and TRBJ2-1. The study examined only peripheral blood because the primary lesion, thyroid tissue, could not be accessed. Compared with newly diagnosed patients, persistent Graves' disease patients had lower TCR Shannon entropy and fewer highly expanded clones, which suggests clonal expansion. More public clonotypes were shared among persistent patients (roughly 3,000) than among newly diagnosed patients (966). The small sample size was acknowledged by the authors as a limitation that may reduce accuracy.

Library preparation employed multiplex PCR. For sequencing, an Illumina HiSeq 4000 was employed. To build TCR beta libraries, CDR3 regions were amplified by Arm-PCR using iRepertoire HTBI primers. PCR products were gel purified before sequencing. The original methods were these. Gene usage analysis of CDR3 amino acid clonotypes used the approximately 62 TRBV and about 15 TRBJ segments found across samples. COPE and FqMerger were used to merge filtered high-quality paired reads into contigs. BLAST was used to align contigs to IMGT TRBV, TRBD and TRBJ reference genes, with CDR3 defined following IMGT. Clonotypes above 0.1% frequency were classified as highly expanded clones. Repertoire diversity was measured by Shannon entropy, and V-J evenness by the Gini coefficient. Clonotypes shared by more than one individual were considered public. TCRdb reanalyzed the raw reads on its own, using fastp at Q25 for trimming and MiXCR for clone calling, and kept in-frame beta chains. Rows with one shared CDR3 protein collapse into an entry with the most common genes and DNA. The V and J calls come from TCRdb's annotation, not from the publication. Within this sample are roughly 500,000 distinct CDR3 sequences, with around 12% of them counted one time only. Together, the top ten hold roughly 8.9% of the sample.

Counted from cysteine to phenylalanine, this CDR3 has 17 amino acids. The retained sequence is limited to the CDR3, 51 bases, with the frame set at the first base. The germline V gene sets CDR1 to SGHVS and CDR2 to FQNEAQ. V is clipped by 4 bases and J by 2 bases, and the sequence between their germline boundaries is 20 bases long. The time point label on this specimen signifies: newly diagnosed GD, antithyroid drugs for less than 3 months. For both TCR sequencing and RNA sequencing, RNA was extracted from PBMCs in TRIzol. The diagnosis of Graves' disease followed American Thyroid Association guidelines. The patients came from an endocrinology department in Xi'an, China. Each patient gave about 8.1 milliliters of peripheral blood, collected in an EDTA anticoagulant tube. Ficoll Paque Plus density gradient separation was used to isolate PBMCs, and no further T cell sorting was done. An Agilent 2100 Bioanalyzer and agarose gel were used to check RNA quality, while a NanoDrop 2000 measured RNA concentration.

This clonotype has just a few counts. Its target antigen remains unknown. Per-nucleotide qualities are absent, and no much larger clonotype sits a single base away. The sample was also reused in another study, on T cells in Graves' hyperthyroidism and ophthalmopathy. The second publication reports: A patient counted as having stable Graves' hyperthyroidism if no progression to ophthalmopathy occurred over 18 months of follow-up. The hyperthyroidism patients were between 18 and 65 years old and newly diagnosed, with a disease duration of less than 2 months. Exclusion was applied to patients with uncontrolled infections, other autoimmune diseases, pregnancy or lactation. Diagnoses relied on clinical symptoms, serum thyroxine and TRAb, thyroid ultrasound and orbital computed tomography. A first-round RT-PCR of the TCR CDR3 used the HTBI primer set with the Qiagen OneStep RT-PCR kit. Most expanded thyroid clonotypes (frequency above 0.001) were also found in blood, which suggests that blood repertoires may mirror thyroid immune responses. A 13 V-J signature model separated ophthalmopathy from stable hyperthyroidism, with approximately 86% sensitivity and about 81% specificity in cross-validation and 80%/75% in testing. In validation, progression to ophthalmopathy was predicted by the model with 70.59% sensitivity and under 85% specificity, a median of roughly six months before onset. TCR V-J signatures able to tell the groups apart were searched for in a discovery cohort of 90 to 100 patients, of whom about 40 had Graves' ophthalmopathy and roughly 58 had stable Graves' hyperthyroidism. Prospective prediction of ophthalmopathy was tested in an independent validation cohort of 18 hyperthyroidism patients and 15 to 17 patients who later progressed to ophthalmopathy. The 85 to 100 discovery patients were randomly split 7:3 into training and test sets. In about six Graves' hyperthyroidism patients, the study also compared T-cell repertoires from thyroid tissue with T-cell repertoires from blood. Following sampling, methimazole starting at 30 mg daily was given to hyperthyroidism patients, and high-dose intravenous methylprednisolone was given to ophthalmopathy patients. Libraries were constructed in a second round of multiplex PCR, after which size selection and purification were performed. The libraries were sequenced on an Illumina HiSeq2000 using paired-end 100 bp reads. SOAPnuke was used to process the raw data, throwing out any read that contained adapters or uncalled bases, had a mean Phred below 15, or lacked an exact constant-primer or identifier match. COPE v1.2.5 was used to merge the high-quality paired reads, and each unique nucleotide sequence was defined as a clonotype. Clonotypes were aligned to IMGT TRBV, TRBD and TRBJ reference segments using MiTCR v1.1. The analysis was restricted to V-J combinations with a frequency above 0.0001, which together covered about 99% of the repertoires. A TCS score was defined as the ratio of F50 (clonal expansion) to E x V (chaos), with BLOSUM62-based TCRdist applied between CDR3 peptides within each V-J. Welch's t-statistics and random forest reduced some 510 V-J features to 10 to 15, which were used in a naive Bayes classifier (R e1071). Sample size was not statistically predetermined, and blinding of investigators to group allocation was not performed. TCR Vbeta CDR3 sequencing of approximately 140 peripheral blood samples (43 ophthalmopathy, roughly 74 hyperthyroidism and roughly 17 progressor patients) is reported in the paper.

This clonotype originated in a woman aged 25 to 39 with Graves disease. Donor details come from another sample of the same person, matched by shared clones. The sample was peripheral blood mononuclear cells (PBMCs), taken at new diagnosis, from a patient treated with antithyroid drugs. This chain joins TRBV7-8 to TRBJ2-5, with the D gene not confidently named. Here the CDR3 is given as CASSSRAPRYLQETQYF. The nucleotide sequence reads TGTGCCAGCAGCTCCCGCGCGCCGCGGTACTTACAAGAGACCCAGTACTTC.